The 16 T cell receptor beta chains reported below all come from one sample, sequenced in a study of T cell responses to AZD1222 COVID-19 vaccine. Profiled with immunoSEQ multiplex PCR; TCRdb holds only in-frame clones, not every one. The sample has roughly 93,000 clones; roughly 87% are singletons. This specimen was peripheral blood, taken 28 days after the second AZD1222 dose. The receptors were sampled from an adult who received the AZD1222 COVID-19 vaccine.

V gene TRBV6-5 combines with J gene TRBJ1-2; D unclear. Trimming left V 7 bases short and J 3 bases short, with 12 bases between. Germline values: CDR1 MNHEY, CDR2 SVGAGI. This CDR3 has 13 amino acids. The CDR3 DNA reads as TGTGCCAGCACCCGCGCTGGGGACTATGGCTACACCTTC. Its translation is CASTRAGDYGYTF.

This CDR3 is CASSLGDYNEQFF. The CDR3, as DNA: TGTGCCAGCAGCTTGGGGGACTACAATGAGCAGTTCTTC. The genes are TRBV5-6 and TRBJ2-1; D gene ambiguous. The germline V and J ends were trimmed by 0 bases and 3 bases, with 4 bases remaining between them. Germline lookup yields CDR1 SGHDT and CDR2 YYEEEE. CDR3 length equals 13 residues.

This clone was picked up one time. This chain uses TRBV6-1 with TRBJ1-4, with a tentative D call TRBD1 (5 bases). V was shortened by 2 bases and J by 4 bases, with 14 bases between the two germline ends. The germline gives CDR1 MNHNS, CDR2 SASEGT. The CDR3 extends over 16 amino acids. Here the CDR3 reads CASSEMTEGDNEKLFF. The CDR3 region has the DNA TGTGCCAGCAGTGAAATGACAGAGGGAGATAATGAAAAACTGTTTTTT.

This clone has only a few counts. The rearrangement links TRBV28 to TRBJ2-3; D may be TRBD2 (7 bases). The CDR3 covers 16 residues. Deletions cut 8 bases from V and 1 base from J, with 19 bases between. CDR1 and CDR2 from the germline V gene are MDHEN and SYDVKM. CDR3: CASPPEQGGGTDTQYF. The CDR3 coding sequence is TGTGCCAGCCCCCCCGAACAGGGAGGGGGCACAGATACGCAGTATTTT.

The V call is TRBV6-4, the J call TRBJ2-2; unclear D gene. Germline V gives CDR1 MRHNA, CDR2 SNTAGT. Trimming took off 0 bases at V and 5 bases at J, with 13 bases between the two ends. The CDR3 is made up of 16 amino acids. The DNA of the CDR3 is TGTGCCAGCAGTGACTCGGCAGGTTCGGTTACCGGGGAGCTGTTTTTT. Encoded protein: CASSDSAGSVTGELFF.

The V call is TRBV10-3, the J call TRBJ1-5; D perhaps matches TRBD1 (5 bases). This CDR3 comprises 14 residues. Germline lookup yields CDR1 ENHRY and CDR2 SYGVKD. Trimming stripped 6 bases from V and 4 bases from J, with 13 bases between. CDR3 in amino acids: CAIRRDALNQPQHF. The CDR3 coding sequence is TGTGCCATCAGGAGGGACGCCTTAAATCAGCCCCAGCATTTT.

The chain uses TRBV3-1 (or the pseudogene TRBV3-2) and TRBJ1-2, with 10 positions matching TRBD1. The CDR3 runs to 15 residues. Germline V CDR1 and CDR2: LGHDT, YNNKEL (reference sequence). The ends lost 4 bases at V and 3 bases at J; junction bases unmatched: 5. Here the CDR3 reads CASSLPGTGDYGYTF. DNA for the CDR3: TGTGCCAGCAGCCTACCCGGGACAGGGGACTATGGCTACACCTTC.

The chain links TRBV12-5 to TRBJ1-5; 7 nucleotides align to TRBD1. The CDR3 has 16 amino acids. Germline V gene sequence: CDR1 LGHNT, CDR2 FRNRAP. V lost 5 bases to trimming and J lost 4 bases; unmatched junction nucleotides: 11. This CDR3 reads CASGPLQGRGNQPQHF. The CDR3 DNA is TGTGCTAGTGGTCCATTACAGGGGAGGGGGAATCAGCCCCAGCATTTT.

The gene calls are TRBV28 and TRBJ2-4; no reliable D call. Germline V gene data show CDR1 as MDHEN and CDR2 as SYDVKM. The CDR3 runs to 14 residues. Trimming pared 2 bases from V and 0 bases from J, leaving 5 bases between. The chain's CDR3 is CASSLQVAKNIQYF. The CDR3 nucleotides are TGTGCCAGCAGTTTACAAGTAGCCAAAAACATTCAGTACTTC. The full variable domain, in which reference TRBV28 and TRBJ2-4 provide the parts outside the CDR3, is DVKVTQSSRYLVKRTGEKVFLECVQDMDHENMFWYRQDPGLGLRLIYFSYDVKMKEKGDIPEGYSVSREKKERFSLILESASTNQTSMYLCASSLQVAKNIQYFGAGTRLSVL.

The chain joins TRBV4-2 to TRBJ1-2; D may be TRBD1 (5 bases). The germline V gene has CDR1 LGHNA and CDR2 YNFKEQ. The CDR3 is made up of 16 amino acids. Between the trimmed V and J ends, which lost 3 bases and 1 base, there was a span of 15 bases. CDR3 in amino acids: CASSQDRGVGNYGYTF. CDR3 nucleotide sequence: TGTGCCAGCAGCCAGGATCGAGGGGTCGGTAACTATGGCTACACCTTC.

This clone showed up just once. The rearrangement uses TRBV5-1 and TRBJ2-5, with D hard to call. Germline lookup yields CDR1 SGHRS and CDR2 YFSETQ. The CDR3 spans 14 residues. The V and J ends lost 0 bases and 0 bases respectively, with 6 bases between them. CDR3 in amino acids: CASSLVSDQETQYF. For the CDR3, the DNA is TGCGCCAGCAGCTTGGTTTCAGACCAAGAGACCCAGTACTTC.

V is TRBV12-3 or TRBV12-4 and J is TRBJ2-1; no clear D. The CDR3 consists of 13 residues. V lost 4 bases, J lost 7 bases, and 11 bases lay in between. The CDR3 nucleotides are TGTGCCAGCAGTTCATCCACCCGGAATGAGCAGTTCTTC. It codes for CASSSSTRNEQFF.

V gene TRBV18 combines with J gene TRBJ1-5, with D perhaps matching TRBD1 (5 bases). The V and J ends lost 2 bases and 2 bases respectively, with 13 bases between them. Germline assignment: CDR1 KGHSH and CDR2 LQKENI. The CDR3 covers 16 residues. For the CDR3, the DNA is TGTGCCAGCTCACCAGTCGCAGGGATACGCAATCAGCCCCAGCATTTT. Encoded protein: CASSPVAGIRNQPQHF.

The chain joins TRBV6-5 to TRBJ1-2; the D gene is possibly TRBD1 (6 bases). This CDR3 is 14 amino acids long. With 5 bases removed from V and 8 bases from J, the gap between germline ends came to 18 bases. Germline lookup yields CDR1 MNHEY and CDR2 SVGAGI. Written as DNA, the CDR3 is TGTGCCAGCAGTCCAGGGGATTCCTCAGGGGGCTACACCTTC. This sequence encodes CASSPGDSSGGYTF.

The chain has TRBV9 and TRBJ2-3; D perhaps matches TRBD2 (7 bases). The germline CDR1 and CDR2 sequences are SGDLS and YYNGEE. The CDR3 consists of 19 residues. V was cut by 0 bases and J by 1 base, with 21 bases left in between. The DNA of the CDR3 is TGTGCCAGCAGCGTAGCCCCCGCGAGGGGGGGGACCCGCACAGATACGCAGTATTTT. It encodes CASSVAPARGGTRTDTQYF. The whole variable domain, remainder taken from reference TRBV9 and TRBJ2-3, is DSGVTQTPKHLITATGQRVTLRCSPRSGDLSVYWYQQSLDQGLQFLIQYYNGEERAKGNILERFSAQQFPDLHSELNLSSLELGDSALYFCASSVAPARGGTRTDTQYFGPGTRLTVL.

This sequence joins TRBV7-9 and TRBJ2-7; 9 nucleotides match TRBD1. The germline CDR1 and CDR2 sequences are SEHNR and FQNEAQ (reference sequence). There are 15 residues in the CDR3. The ends lost 5 bases at V and 5 bases at J; junction bases unmatched: 10. The CDR3 coding sequence is TGTGCCAGCAGCGCGACAGGGGGAAGTTCTAACGAGCAGTACGTC. It yields the protein CASSATGGSSNEQYV.